This T cell receptor beta chain came from a study of T cells in Graves' hyperthyroidism and ophthalmopathy. Study-level points and caveats: The model identified upcoming ophthalmopathy a median approximately 6.4 months ahead of onset.

There are 14 residues in the CDR3. Germline V CDR1 and CDR2: DFQATT, SNEGSKA (reference sequence). V was shortened by 7 bases and J by 0 bases, with 15 bases between the two germline ends. Each ophthalmopathy patient scored at least 3 on the Clinical Activity Score and at least 4 on NOSPECS grade, with duration under 3 months. There were TCR beta CDR3 regions amplified from RNA transcripts. First-round RT-PCR with HTBI primers amplified the TCR CDR3 region. TCRdb ran MiXCR on the multiplex PCR reads and lists one entry per CDR3 protein. The repertoire includes roughly 560,000 distinct CDR3 sequences, about 14% of them detected once, and 3.5% to 4.5% sits in the top ten. This clonotype was counted many times. The antigen is unknown.

This sequence was found in a middle-aged woman with Graves' ophthalmopathy. V is TRBV20-1 and J is TRBJ1-1, with D unclear. The specimen was blood. Written as DNA, the CDR3 is TGCAGTGTCAACACGTACCACATGAACACTGAAGCTTTCTTT. It yields the protein CSVNTYHMNTEAFF.